This entry is about one T cell receptor beta chain. The germline gives CDR1 SGHRS, CDR2 YFSETQ. The CDR3 length is 13 residues. Trimming took 0 bases from V and 8 from J, leaving 11 bases between them. This entry comes from a study of control samples from healthy donors and cancer patients. Sequencing was performed with immunoSEQ multiplex PCR; in TCRdb, only in-frame clones are kept and a portion is missing. The repertoire holds some 90,000 clones, 70% to 90% seen once, with roughly 7.6% in the top ten. Sequencing used blood. The clonotype was recovered from a woman aged 55-69 years in good health. V and J are TRBV5-1 and TRBJ1-2, with D unclear. The CDR3 spells CASSLGSGQGYTF. CDR3 bases: TGCGCCAGCAGCTTGGGTTCTGGCCAGGGCTACACCTTC.